This is a list of T cell receptor beta chains from one sample in a study of control samples from healthy donors and cancer patients. Libraries were prepared by immunoSEQ multiplex PCR; TCRdb keeps only in-frame clonotypes and omits some of them. This sample has about 140,000 clones; around 90% occur once, and the top ten carry 4.9%. Sequences were obtained from blood. All receptors come from a man aged 30 to 39 in good health. Both conserved end residues are part of each CDR3. The D gene is left open where the match is weak. A clone size is listed for some rows: how often the clone was seen (once, few, many), or a class if it is expanded.

CDR3aa: CASSTGQSGSPLHF; CDR3nt: TGTGCCAGCAGCACCGGCCAGTCCGGGTCACCCCTCCACTTT; v_gene: TRBV7-9; abundance: -; d_gene: -; j_gene: TRBJ1-6
CDR3aa: CAISGTTAANYGYTF; CDR3nt: TGTGCCATCAGTGGGACGACGGCAGCTAACTATGGCTACACCTTC; v_gene: TRBV10-3; abundance: once; d_gene: -; j_gene: TRBJ1-2
CDR3aa: CASSLTSTGGPYNEQFF; CDR3nt: TGTGCCAGCAGCTTAACGTCAACAGGGGGCCCCTACAATGAGCAGTTCTTC; v_gene: TRBV7-3; abundance: -; d_gene: TRBD1; j_gene: TRBJ2-1
CDR3aa: CAVGLAGGGGAKNIQYF; CDR3nt: TGTGCCGTTGGACTAGCGGGAGGCGGCGGGGCCAAAAACATTCAGTACTTC; v_gene: TRBV10-3; abundance: -; d_gene: TRBD2; j_gene: TRBJ2-4
CDR3aa: CASSLDWLRGEQYF; CDR3nt: TGTGCCAGCAGCTTAGATTGGTTGCGGGGCGAGCAGTACTTC; v_gene: TRBV11-2; abundance: -; d_gene: -; j_gene: TRBJ2-7
CDR3aa: CASRGTGGFTEAFF; CDR3nt: TGTGCCAGCAGGGGGACAGGGGGCTTCACTGAAGCTTTCTTT; v_gene: TRBV2; abundance: -; d_gene: TRBD1; j_gene: TRBJ1-1
CDR3aa: CASTTGEETQYF; CDR3nt: TGTGCCAGCACGACAGGGGAAGAGACCCAGTACTTC; v_gene: TRBV28; abundance: -; d_gene: TRBD1; j_gene: TRBJ2-5
CDR3aa: CASSYPRDPGNSPLHF; CDR3nt: TGTGCCAGCAGTTACCCCCGTGACCCCGGGAATTCACCCCTCCACTTT; v_gene: TRBV6-2/TRBV6-3; abundance: -; d_gene: -; j_gene: TRBJ1-6
CDR3aa: CASGLGAEQFF; CDR3nt: TGTGCTAGTGGTTTGGGGGCTGAGCAGTTCTTC; v_gene: TRBV12-5; abundance: once; d_gene: -; j_gene: TRBJ2-1
CDR3aa: CASSQDSFSSYEQYF; CDR3nt: TGCGCCAGCAGCCAAGATTCTTTTAGTTCCTACGAGCAGTACTTC; v_gene: TRBV4-3; abundance: -; d_gene: -; j_gene: TRBJ2-7
CDR3aa: CASSPGAWSYGYTF; CDR3nt: TGTGCCAGCAGCCCCGGGGCCTGGTCGTATGGCTACACCTTC; v_gene: TRBV3-1/TRBV3-2; abundance: -; d_gene: -; j_gene: TRBJ1-2
CDR3aa: CASSQSPQRDSNGYTF; CDR3nt: TGCGCCAGCAGCCAGTCCCCCCAGAGGGACAGCAATGGCTACACCTTC; v_gene: TRBV4-3; abundance: -; d_gene: TRBD1; j_gene: TRBJ1-2
CDR3aa: CASSMNPGGGSEQYF; CDR3nt: TGTGCCAGTAGTATGAACCCAGGGGGTGGGTCCGAGCAGTACTTC; v_gene: TRBV19; abundance: -; d_gene: TRBD1; j_gene: TRBJ2-7
CDR3aa: CASSPTLAGRYEQYF; CDR3nt: TGTGCCAGCAGCCCAACCCTAGCGGGTAGGTACGAGCAGTACTTC; v_gene: TRBV28; abundance: -; d_gene: TRBD2; j_gene: TRBJ2-7
CDR3aa: CASSLTHRQGQETQYF; CDR3nt: TGTGCCAGCAGCTTAACACACCGACAGGGCCAAGAGACCCAGTACTTC; v_gene: TRBV7-9; abundance: -; d_gene: TRBD1; j_gene: TRBJ2-5
CDR3aa: CATSRPSQETQYF; CDR3nt: TGTGCCACCAGCAGACCGTCCCAAGAGACCCAGTACTTC; v_gene: TRBV15; abundance: once; d_gene: -; j_gene: TRBJ2-5
CDR3aa: CASSLERGGTDTQYF; CDR3nt: TGTGCCAGCAGCTTAGAACGGGGGGGCACAGATACGCAGTATTTT; v_gene: TRBV7-8; abundance: -; d_gene: TRBD2; j_gene: TRBJ2-3
CDR3aa: CASSPNTGQGTEAFF; CDR3nt: TGTGCCAGCTCACCAAACACCGGGCAGGGCACTGAAGCTTTCTTT; v_gene: TRBV18; abundance: -; d_gene: -; j_gene: TRBJ1-1
CDR3aa: CASSSLFHRGGGNGYTF; CDR3nt: TGTGCCAGCAGTTCCCTTTTCCACCGCGGGGGGGGTAATGGCTACACCTTC; v_gene: TRBV5-5; abundance: -; d_gene: -; j_gene: TRBJ1-2
CDR3aa: CATSDLTGEADTQYF; CDR3nt: TGTGCCACCAGTGATTTAACCGGGGAGGCAGATACGCAGTATTTT; v_gene: TRBV24-1; abundance: -; d_gene: -; j_gene: TRBJ2-3
CDR3aa: CASSLRVGGVNTDTQYF; CDR3nt: TGTGCCAGCAGCTTGAGGGTGGGGGGCGTCAACACAGATACGCAGTATTTT; v_gene: TRBV11-3; abundance: -; d_gene: -; j_gene: TRBJ2-3
CDR3aa: CASTSTGLRTDTQYF; CDR3nt: TGCGCCAGCACCTCGACAGGGCTGAGGACAGATACGCAGTATTTT; v_gene: TRBV5-1; abundance: -; d_gene: TRBD1; j_gene: TRBJ2-3
CDR3aa: CASSLGTGGLDEQYF; CDR3nt: TGTGCCAGCAGTTTGGGGACAGGGGGCTTGGACGAGCAGTACTTC; v_gene: TRBV27; abundance: -; d_gene: TRBD1; j_gene: TRBJ2-7